These 13 T cell receptor beta chains originate from one sample sequenced in a study of blood T cell repertoires in COVID-19. Here immunoSEQ multiplex PCR was the method, and the copy in TCRdb shows in-frame clones only, minus some. In the table there are hundreds of thousands of clones, about 86% of which are singletons. The sequenced sample was PBMCs or T cells enriched from blood (not recorded which). The receptors derive from a woman aged 50 to 65 in a cohort exposed to, infected with or recovered from COVID-19 (not recorded which).

This chain connects TRBV9 to TRBJ2-5, with 10 nucleotides matching TRBD2. The CDR3 is made up of 18 amino acids. Germline values: CDR1 SGDLS, CDR2 YYNGEE. The V segment lost 3 bases and the J segment 1 base; nucleotides outside the gene matches: 12. The CDR3, as DNA: TGTGCCAGCAGCGCGGGAGTAAACATAGCGGGGGGCCAAGAGACCCAGTACTTC. The encoded protein is CASSAGVNIAGGQETQYF. Full variable domain (remainder filled in from reference TRBV9 and TRBJ2-5): DSGVTQTPKHLITATGQRVTLRCSPRSGDLSVYWYQQSLDQGLQFLIQYYNGEERAKGNILERFSAQQFPDLHSELNLSSLELGDSALYFCASSAGVNIAGGQETQYFGPGTRLLVL.

The CDR3 sequence is CASSQDGTGGDEKLFF. The CDR3, as DNA: TGCGCCAGCAGCCAAGACGGGACAGGAGGAGATGAAAAACTGTTTTTT. The genes are TRBV4-3 and TRBJ1-4; 8 positions agree with TRBD1. The CDR3 spans 16 residues. Germline V gene lookup returns CDR1 LGHNA and CDR2 YSLEER. The trim removed 0 bases at V and 6 bases at J, leaving 6 bases unmatched.

This clone came up a few times. V is TRBV7-2 and J is TRBJ2-1; 8 bases fit TRBD2. The CDR3 runs to 15 residues. Germline V CDR1 and CDR2: SGHTA, FQGNSA. V trimming: 4 bases; J trimming: 3 bases; junction bases outside the gene matches: 5. The CDR3 nucleotides are TGTGCCAGCAGCTCCCGGGGGGGCCTCTACAATGAGCAGTTCTTC. It yields the protein CASSSRGGLYNEQFF.

The gene calls are TRBV7-6 and TRBJ2-2; 8 bases map to TRBD1. The V segment lost 4 bases and the J segment 5 bases; nucleotides outside the gene matches: 6. In germline, CDR1 is SGHVS, CDR2 FNYEAQ. CDR3 length: 15 amino acids. The DNA for the CDR3 is TGTGCCAGCAGCTCAGGGACAGGTTTTACCGGGGAGCTGTTTTTT. This translates into CASSSGTGFTGELFF.

This sequence joins TRBV28 and TRBJ2-6; unclear D gene. V lost 9 bases and J 0 bases, leaving 12 bases between the germline ends. The germline gives CDR1 MDHEN, CDR2 SYDVKM. The CDR3 contains 15 residues. The CDR3 coding sequence is TGTGCCAGTAGAACCCTTACCTCTGGGGCCAACGTCCTGACTTTC. It specifies CASRTLTSGANVLTF. Full variable domain (missing parts from reference TRBV28 and TRBJ2-6): DVKVTQSSRYLVKRTGEKVFLECVQDMDHENMFWYRQDPGLGLRLIYFSYDVKMKEKGDIPEGYSVSREKKERFSLILESASTNQTSMYLCASRTLTSGANVLTFGAGSRLTVL.

The V call is TRBV6-5, the J call TRBJ1-1; tentatively, D is TRBD1 (6 bases). CDR1 is MNHEY and CDR2 is SVGAGI in the germline V gene. The CDR3 contains 15 residues. V dropped 4 bases and J dropped 3 bases, with 15 bases sitting between them. The CDR3 nucleotides read TGTGCCAGCAGTTCGGAGACAGGAATATACACTGAAGCTTTCTTT. As protein: CASSSETGIYTEAFF.

The gene calls are TRBV7-2 and TRBJ2-7; 8 positions match TRBD2. The CDR3 sequence is 16 residues long. V shed 1 base, J shed 2 bases, and the junction held 7 bases outside the gene matches. Germline values: CDR1 SGHTA, CDR2 FQGNSA. The CDR3 sequence is CASSLGLRGGTYEQYF. CDR3 DNA: TGTGCCAGCAGCTTAGGCCTCCGCGGGGGGACCTACGAGCAGTACTTC.

The V gene is TRBV18, the J gene TRBJ1-2; no firm D call. The CDR3 totals 14 residues. Germline V gene sequence: CDR1 KGHSH, CDR2 LQKENI. Trimming shortened V by 3 bases and J by 7 bases, and 15 bases separated the two germline ends. CDR3 sequence (DNA): TGTGCCAGCTCACCCAATGGGCGGGGTTTTGGCTACACCTTC. Its translation: CASSPNGRGFGYTF.

This clone was observed a handful of times. V and J are TRBV5-1 and TRBJ1-3; 9 positions match TRBD1. V dropped 4 bases and J dropped 4; count of bases not matched to a gene: 3. There are 14 residues in the CDR3. CDR1 is SGHRS, CDR2 YFSETQ, per germline. CDR3 protein: CASSPGQGGNTIYF. CDR3 sequence (DNA): TGCGCCAGCAGCCCGGGACAGGGAGGAAACACCATATATTTT.

The chain combines TRBV4-2 with TRBJ1-1, with D perhaps TRBD1 (5 bases). Trimming removed 1 base from V and 4 bases from J, with 16 bases in between. Germline V gene sequence: CDR1 LGHNA, CDR2 YNFKEQ. This CDR3 is built from 16 residues. DNA of the CDR3: TGTGCCAGCAGCCAAGGGGCGCGGGGGTCGAGCACTGAAGCTTTCTTT. As protein: CASSQGARGSSTEAFF.

The V call is TRBV11-2, the J call TRBJ2-1; 14 bases line up with TRBD2. The CDR3 sequence is 19 residues long. Germline V CDR1 and CDR2: SGHAT, FQNNGV. The V segment lost 0 bases and the J segment 4 bases; nucleotides outside the gene matches: 8. The CDR3 protein is CASSLDGGTSGGRYNEQFF. The CDR3 DNA follows: TGTGCCAGCAGCTTAGATGGAGGGACTAGCGGGGGTCGATACAATGAGCAGTTCTTC.

This chain connects TRBV10-3 to TRBJ1-1, with D possibly being TRBD1 (6 bases). Germline lookup yields CDR1 ENHRY and CDR2 SYGVKD. Trimming took 0 bases from V and 2 from J, leaving 19 bases between them. This CDR3 region has 18 residues. The CDR3 here is CAISESGGRRSHNTEAFF. The DNA for the CDR3 is TGTGCCATCAGTGAGTCAGGGGGTCGGAGGTCCCACAACACTGAAGCTTTCTTT.

The chain uses TRBV7-2 and TRBJ1-2; perhaps TRBD1 as D (6 bases). Germline lookup yields CDR1 SGHTA and CDR2 FQGNSA. Trimming pared 4 bases from V and 8 bases from J, leaving 20 bases between. There are 15 residues in the CDR3. CDR3 bases: TGTGCCAGCAGCTACGACAGGCTAGATTTTGGAGGCTACACCTTC. Amino acids: CASSYDRLDFGGYTF.